The subject of this entry is one T cell receptor beta chain. This table comes from immunoSEQ multiplex PCR, and its TCRdb copy is limited to in-frame clones, with some not included. The sample carries 150,000 to 200,000 clones, around 84% recorded once. This sample was included in a study of blood T cell repertoires in COVID-19. Study summary: Sources were T cells, B-cell-depleted T cells, or PBMCs; the material itself was cDNA or gDNA.

V was clipped by 3 bases and J by 1 base; unmatched bases: 2. The CDR3 is made up of 14 amino acids. Germline V lookup: CDR1 SGHRS, CDR2 YFSETQ. The sequence came from a human donor with acute or convalescent COVID-19. The donor label of this sample is uncertain. The chain uses TRBV5-1 and TRBJ1-1, with 8 positions matching TRBD1. Sequenced material: peripheral blood. CDR3 protein: CASSSGTGNTEAFF. Written as DNA, the CDR3 is TGCGCCAGCAGCTCTGGGACAGGGAACACTGAAGCTTTCTTT.